Following are 21 T cell receptor beta chains from one sample sequenced in a study of T-cell memory formation after mild COVID-19. TCRdb reprocessed the 5' RACE reads with MiXCR, giving one entry per CDR3 protein. The sample lists 350,000 or so distinct CDR3 sequences; over 10% were seen once. The sequenced material came from PBMCs or a T cell subset sorted from them (not recorded which). The receptors here all came from a man aged 18 to 35 who had mild COVID-19 (a few samples of this study predate the infection). Cell type and time point are not known.

This rearrangement joins TRBV10-3 to TRBJ1-5, with D maybe TRBD1 (6 bases). Germline-derived CDR1 and CDR2 are ENHRY and SYGVKD. The CDR3 runs 14 residues. Trimming took off 0 bases at V and 5 bases at J, with 8 bases between the two ends. CDR3 sequence reads: CAISESTGHQPQHF. The DNA for the CDR3 is TGTGCCATCAGTGAGTCAACAGGGCATCAGCCCCAGCATTTT.

This clonotype was seen only a few times. The chain employs TRBV15 and TRBJ2-3; 7 nucleotides line up with TRBD2. The CDR3 is 14 amino acids. Germline CDR1 reads LNHNV; CDR2 reads YYDKDF (reference sequence). Trimming took 5 bases from V and 4 from J; bases not matched to a gene: 6. CDR3 bases: TGTGCCACCAGCCGCGGGAGAAGCCCAGATACGCAGTATTTT. Translated: CATSRGRSPDTQYF.

The chain employs TRBV9 and TRBJ2-1; D is tentatively TRBD1 or TRBD2 (5 bases each). The V gene's germline CDR1 is SGDLS and CDR2 YYNGEE. The CDR3 runs to 15 residues. Trimming took off 0 bases at V and 2 bases at J, with 9 bases between the two ends. The CDR3: CASSVAGPTYNEQFF. In DNA, the CDR3 is TGTGCCAGCAGCGTAGCGGGACCTACCTACAATGAGCAGTTCTTC.

This clonotype has a handful of counts. The CDR3 region is CASSSSTFSRHNTGELFF. CDR3 coding DNA: TGTGCCAGCAGCTCATCCACCTTCTCGAGGCACAACACCGGGGAGCTGTTTTTT. The genes are TRBV7-9 and TRBJ2-2; D is uncertain. This CDR3 contains 18 residues. V shed 4 bases and J shed 2 bases, with 20 bases lying between them. Looked up from germline, CDR1 is SEHNR and CDR2 is FQNEAQ (reference sequence).

This clonotype was seen repeatedly, ten times or more. The chain recombines TRBV12-3 or TRBV12-4 with TRBJ1-6; D ambiguous. This CDR3 contains 16 residues. V shed 7 bases and J shed 1 base, with 14 bases lying between them. The CDR3 nucleotides are TGTGCCAGCATGCAAAGTCGCGGATCCTATAATTCACCCCTCCACTTT. Amino acids: CASMQSRGSYNSPLHF.

The chain joins TRBV28 to TRBJ1-6; D is possibly TRBD1 (5 bases). The CDR3 contains 13 residues. Germline CDR1 and CDR2: MDHEN and SYDVKM. Trimming took off 7 bases at V and 18 bases at J, with 22 bases between the two ends. The CDR3 reads CASKEGTAIWSHF. The DNA of the CDR3 is TGTGCCAGCAAGGAGGGGACCGCTATATGGAGCCACTTT.

This clonotype was seen more than once but under ten times. In DNA, the CDR3 is TGTGCCAGCAGTGGGGACTTGAGACAAGAGACCCAGTACTTC. Residues: CASSGDLRQETQYF. This chain links TRBV28 with TRBJ2-5; D may be TRBD2 (6 bases). CDR3 size: 14 residues. The ends were cut back, 5 bases at V and 2 bases at J, with 12 bases in the middle. Germline V gene sequence: CDR1 MDHEN, CDR2 SYDVKM.

This clonotype was detected ten times or more. V is TRBV11-1 and J is TRBJ2-1, with 8 bases aligning to TRBD2. After removal of 1 base from V and 1 base from J, the junction contained 3 bases not matched to a gene. CDR1 SGHAT and CDR2 FQDESV come from the germline V gene (reference sequence). The CDR3 is 16 amino acids. The CDR3 region is CASSLEASGSYNEQFF. Written as DNA, the CDR3 is TGTGCCAGCAGCTTAGAAGCTAGCGGGTCCTACAATGAGCAGTTCTTC.

The chain joins TRBV12-3 or TRBV12-4 to TRBJ1-1; 9 bases are shared with TRBD1. The trim removed 4 bases at V and 6 bases at J, leaving 6 bases unmatched. The length of the CDR3 is 14 residues. The CDR3 DNA follows: TGTGCCAGCAGTTGGTGGACAGGGGCGGCTGAAGCTTTCTTT. It translates to CASSWWTGAAEAFF.

This clonotype showed up many times. The chain carries TRBV20-1 and TRBJ2-1; possible D gene TRBD2, 5 bases. Trimming stripped 3 bases from V and 13 bases from J, with 19 bases between. Germline V CDR1 and CDR2: DFQATT, SNEGSKA (reference sequence). The CDR3 extends over 13 amino acids. CDR3 amino acids: CSASGTGEGIQFF. For the CDR3, the DNA is TGCAGTGCTAGCGGTACCGGTGAGGGTATACAGTTCTTC.

This clonotype was counted only a few times. The chain recombines TRBV7-2 with TRBJ1-5; 7 bases are a match to TRBD1. J lost 6 bases, V lost 5 bases, and 10 bases had no gene match. In germline, CDR1 is SGHTA, CDR2 FQGNSA. This CDR3 has 15 amino acids. This CDR3 reads CASSPENRQGQPQHF. CDR3 sequence (DNA): TGTGCCAGCAGCCCCGAGAATCGACAGGGTCAGCCCCAGCATTTT.

The chain combines TRBV28 with TRBJ1-2; tentatively, D is TRBD1 (5 bases). CDR1 MDHEN and CDR2 SYDVKM come from the germline V gene. V lost 1 base and J lost 2, with 11 bases in between. The CDR3 contains 15 residues. This CDR3 is CASSLSGRTNYGYTF. The CDR3 DNA is TGTGCCAGCAGTTTATCGGGACGGACAAACTATGGCTACACCTTC.

The chain combines TRBV12-3 or TRBV12-4 with TRBJ1-1; D is unresolved. V was pared by 5 bases and J by 5 bases, with 12 bases between. The CDR3 has 13 amino acids. CDR3 amino acids: CASSTTLGTEAFF. The CDR3 nucleotides read TGTGCCAGCAGTACGACCTTGGGGACTGAAGCTTTCTTT.

This clonotype has more than one count but fewer than ten. The CDR3 region has the DNA TGTGCCAGCGAAACAGGGGACGAAGGGGTTGACGGGGAGCTGTTTTTT. Translated, it gives CASETGDEGVDGELFF. This chain joins TRBV4-2 and TRBJ2-2, with 7 positions matching TRBD1. Germline loops: CDR1 LGHNA, CDR2 YNFKEQ. The CDR3 sequence is 16 residues long. J gave up 7 bases and V 8 bases, and 16 bases lay outside the gene matches.

This chain connects TRBV4-3 to TRBJ2-1; D not certain. CDR3 size: 14 residues. V was clipped by 0 bases and J by 9 bases, with 12 bases between them. Per germline, CDR1 LGHNA and CDR2 YSLEER. CDR3 DNA sequence: TGCGCCAGCAGCCAAGATCCACTTATCAGTGAGCAGTTCTTC. Translation: CASSQDPLISEQFF.

This clonotype was counted ten times or more. A read error may produce the germline difference seen at one junction end. The chain recombines TRBV7-7 with TRBJ2-5, with 11 bases that match TRBD2. The CDR3 totals 18 residues. The germline gives CDR1 SSHAT, CDR2 FNYEAQ (reference sequence). CDR3 in DNA: TGTGCTAGCAGCTTAGGGTGGCCGGGACTAGCGGTTCAAGAGACCCAGTACTTC. This translates into CASSLGWPGLAVQETQYF. Using reference TRBV7-7 and TRBJ2-5 for the parts outside the CDR3, the full variable domain is GAGVSQSPRYKVTKRGQDVTLRCDPISSHATLYWYQQALGQGPEFLTYFNYEAQPDKSGLPSDRFSAERPEGSISTLTIQRTEQRDSAMYRCASSLGWPGLAVQETQYFGPGTRLLVL.

This clonotype appeared a few times. This sequence joins TRBV7-2 and TRBJ2-5; no definite D call. Trimming left V 6 bases short and J 2 bases short, with 10 bases between. Looked up from germline, CDR1 is SGHTA and CDR2 is FQGNSA. The CDR3 extends over 13 amino acids. As DNA, the CDR3 is TGTGCCAGCAGGCCTGGAAGGCAAGAGACCCAGTACTTC. This encodes CASRPGRQETQYF. Complete variable domain (other parts from reference TRBV7-2 and TRBJ2-5): GAGVSQSPSNKVTEKGKDVELRCDPISGHTALYWYRQSLGQGLEFLIYFQGNSAPDKSGLPSDRFSAERTGGSVSTLTIQRTQQEDSAVYLCASRPGRQETQYFGPGTRLLVL.

The chain uses TRBV29-1 and TRBJ2-7; weak D call: TRBD1 (5 bases). The germline CDR1 and CDR2 sequences are SQVTM and ANQGSEA. V gave up 5 bases and J gave up 7 bases, with 15 bases separating them. There are 12 residues in the CDR3. The DNA for the CDR3 is TGCAGCGTTTCTGGATTAGACAGAGAGCAGTACGTC. Its protein product is CSVSGLDREQYV.

This clonotype was counted only a few times. The chain couples TRBV5-1 to TRBJ2-1; D is perhaps TRBD1 (6 bases). Trimming removed 4 bases from V and 8 bases from J, with 10 bases in between. Per the germline V gene, CDR1 is SGHRS and CDR2 is YFSETQ. This CDR3 comprises 12 residues. The CDR3 DNA is TGCGCCAGCAGCGGAACAGGGTATGAGCAGTTCTTC. It codes for CASSGTGYEQFF.

This clonotype was found a few times. This chain connects TRBV18 to TRBJ2-7; D is unresolved. This CDR3 spans 14 amino acids. Trimming pared 5 bases from V and 5 bases from J, leaving 16 bases between. CDR1 is KGHSH, CDR2 LQKENI, per germline. For the CDR3, the DNA is TGTGCCAGCTCAGAGACGCGGCAGGACGACGAGCAGTACTTC. Its protein product is CASSETRQDDEQYF.

This clonotype was found a few times. V and J are TRBV20-1 and TRBJ2-3; TRBD2 matches 11 bases. The V segment lost 3 bases and the J segment 0 bases; nucleotides outside the gene matches: 5. CDR3 length: 16 amino acids. The V gene's germline CDR1 is DFQATT and CDR2 SNEGSKA (reference sequence). The chain's CDR3 is CSARASGGFSTDTQYF. The CDR3, as DNA: TGCAGTGCTAGGGCTAGCGGGGGGTTTAGCACAGATACGCAGTATTTT.